The rows below give T cell receptor beta chains drawn from one sample of a study of Ad26.COV2.S vaccination and SARS-CoV-2 variants. The table came from immunoSEQ multiplex PCR; TCRdb's copy has only in-frame clones and leaves some out. The repertoire holds some 340,000 clones, roughly 84% seen once, with more than 1.5% in the top ten. The specimen was peripheral blood, collected in a trial of Ad26.COV2.S vaccine versus placebo. These receptors all come from a person aged 18-65 years who received the Ad26.COV2.S COVID-19 vaccine or a placebo. The CDR3 runs from the conserved cysteine through the conserved F or W. Fields, in order: CDR3 DNA, CDR3 protein, clone size, D gene, V gene, J gene. A D gene is named only where the DNA matches it firmly. Size values are once, few and many counts, or a class for expanded clones, and some rows have none.

CDR3 DNA: TGTGCCAGCAGCTTTAGTAGCGGTAGCACAGATACGCAGTATTTT
CDR3 protein: CASSFSSGSTDTQYF
clone size: NA
D gene: NA
V gene: TRBV7-9
J gene: TRBJ2-3

CDR3 DNA: TGTGCCAGCAGCCAGACAGGGGGCATACTCAATGAGCAGTTCTTC
CDR3 protein: CASSQTGGILNEQFF
clone size: NA
D gene: TRBD1
V gene: TRBV5-4
J gene: TRBJ2-1

CDR3 DNA: TGCGCCAGCAGCCAAGAGACCGGGTGGAACACCGGGGAGCTGTTTTTT
CDR3 protein: CASSQETGWNTGELFF
clone size: NA
D gene: NA
V gene: TRBV4-1
J gene: TRBJ2-2

CDR3 DNA: TGTGCTAGTGGTCCCCAGGGGGCTCGCCTCGGCACCTTC
CDR3 protein: CASGPQGARLGTF
clone size: NA
D gene: TRBD1
V gene: TRBV12-5
J gene: TRBJ1-2

CDR3 DNA: TGTGCCAGCAGTACTGCTAGCGGGGGGGGTAGCGAGCAGTACTTC
CDR3 protein: CASSTASGGGSEQYF
clone size: NA
D gene: TRBD2
V gene: TRBV6-1
J gene: TRBJ2-7

CDR3 DNA: TGTGCCAGCAGCTTAGGGATTCGAAGCGTCTTGGGTGAGCAGTTCTTC
CDR3 protein: CASSLGIRSVLGEQFF
clone size: NA
D gene: NA
V gene: TRBV7-2
J gene: TRBJ2-1

CDR3 DNA: TGCAGCGCTCTAACAGGGCAAGAGACCCAGTACTTC
CDR3 protein: CSALTGQETQYF
clone size: once
D gene: NA
V gene: TRBV29-1
J gene: TRBJ2-5

CDR3 DNA: TGTGCCAGCAGCCAAGGAGAGTACGGGAACACTGAAGCTTTCTTT
CDR3 protein: CASSQGEYGNTEAFF
clone size: NA
D gene: NA
V gene: TRBV4-2
J gene: TRBJ1-1

CDR3 DNA: TGCGCCAGCAGCTTGGATACTGGGCAAGAGACCCAGTACTTC
CDR3 protein: CASSLDTGQETQYF
clone size: NA
D gene: NA
V gene: TRBV5-1
J gene: TRBJ2-5

CDR3 DNA: TGTGCCAGCACCTTGGGGCCCACAGGCTACAATGAGCAGTTCTTC
CDR3 protein: CASTLGPTGYNEQFF
clone size: once
D gene: NA
V gene: TRBV5-4
J gene: TRBJ2-1

CDR3 DNA: TGTGCCACCAGCAACAGGGGGTTTGGCAATCAGCCCCAGCATTTT
CDR3 protein: CATSNRGFGNQPQHF
clone size: few
D gene: TRBD1
V gene: TRBV15
J gene: TRBJ1-5

CDR3 DNA: TGTGCCAGCAGCCCCTCCCGGAGACAGCCTAACTATGGCTACACCTTC
CDR3 protein: CASSPSRRQPNYGYTF
clone size: once
D gene: NA
V gene: TRBV21-1
J gene: TRBJ1-2

CDR3 DNA: TGTGCCAGCTCACGCCAAACCGGGACTAACTCCAATGAGCAGTTCTTC
CDR3 protein: CASSRQTGTNSNEQFF
clone size: few
D gene: TRBD2
V gene: TRBV18
J gene: TRBJ2-1

CDR3 DNA: TGCGCCAGCAGCCAAGATAGGTGGGGAATTTACGAGCAGTACTTC
CDR3 protein: CASSQDRWGIYEQYF
clone size: NA
D gene: NA
V gene: TRBV4-3
J gene: TRBJ2-7

CDR3 DNA: TGCGCCAGCAGCCAACAAAGAGGACTTAACACCGGGGAGCTGTTTTTT
CDR3 protein: CASSQQRGLNTGELFF
clone size: NA
D gene: NA
V gene: TRBV4-3
J gene: TRBJ2-2

CDR3 DNA: TGTGCCAGCAGCCAAGCCTCTAGCGGGGGCACAGATACGCAGTATTTT
CDR3 protein: CASSQASSGGTDTQYF
clone size: NA
D gene: TRBD2
V gene: TRBV3-1/TRBV3-2
J gene: TRBJ2-3

CDR3 DNA: TGTGCCAGCACCCCCAGTGGAGGACTAGCGGGGGCCGGACCCTACGAGCAGTGCTTC
CDR3 protein: CASTPSGGLAGAGPYEQCF
clone size: NA
D gene: TRBD2
V gene: TRBV7-9
J gene: TRBJ2-7

CDR3 DNA: TGTGCCAGCAGTTTCGACACTGAAGCTTTCTTT
CDR3 protein: CASSFDTEAFF
clone size: NA
D gene: NA
V gene: TRBV12-3/TRBV12-4
J gene: TRBJ1-1

CDR3 DNA: TGTGCCAGCTCGTGGGACGCTTCCTACGAGCAGTACTTC
CDR3 protein: CASSWDASYEQYF
clone size: NA
D gene: NA
V gene: TRBV18
J gene: TRBJ2-7

CDR3 DNA: TGTGCGTTGAAGATTAACTCTGGAAACACCATATATTTT
CDR3 protein: CALKINSGNTIYF
clone size: NA
D gene: NA
V gene: TRBV12-3/TRBV12-4
J gene: TRBJ1-3

CDR3 DNA: TGTGCCAGCAGATCAGGGGCACCTAATGAAAAACTGTTTTTT
CDR3 protein: CASRSGAPNEKLFF
clone size: NA
D gene: NA
V gene: TRBV7-2
J gene: TRBJ1-4

CDR3 DNA: TGTGCCAGCAGCCCGGGTCTCGGGGGCTCGTACGAGCAGTACTTC
CDR3 protein: CASSPGLGGSYEQYF
clone size: NA
D gene: NA
V gene: TRBV7-9
J gene: TRBJ2-7

CDR3 DNA: TGTGCCTGGACCCTGGGCGGGGGGCCCACAGATACGCAGTATTTT
CDR3 protein: CAWTLGGGPTDTQYF
clone size: NA
D gene: TRBD2
V gene: TRBV30
J gene: TRBJ2-3

CDR3 DNA: TGTGCCAGCAGCCAACAGGGTAGCAATCAGCCCCAGCATTTT
CDR3 protein: CASSQQGSNQPQHF
clone size: NA
D gene: NA
V gene: TRBV5-4
J gene: TRBJ1-5

CDR3 DNA: TGTGCCAGCAGTTCACCTATAGGGGCAGACCCCTACGAGCAGTACTTC
CDR3 protein: CASSSPIGADPYEQYF
clone size: NA
D gene: NA
V gene: TRBV6-2/TRBV6-3
J gene: TRBJ2-7

CDR3 DNA: TGTGCCAGCTCACCGGACCTACTTGGAAGCAATCAGCCCCAGCATTTT
CDR3 protein: CASSPDLLGSNQPQHF
clone size: NA
D gene: NA
V gene: TRBV18
J gene: TRBJ1-5

CDR3 DNA: TGCGCCAGCAGCCACCCCCGGGACCGGACAACAGGGGAGGGCTACACCTTC
CDR3 protein: CASSHPRDRTTGEGYTF
clone size: NA
D gene: TRBD1
V gene: TRBV4-1
J gene: TRBJ1-2

CDR3 DNA: TGTGCCAGCAGCTCCCCCGGGCAGGGGGCAAACACCATATATTTT
CDR3 protein: CASSSPGQGANTIYF
clone size: NA
D gene: TRBD1
V gene: TRBV5-5
J gene: TRBJ1-3

CDR3 DNA: TGTGCCAGCAGCTTGACCGGGACAGGGTTTTTCAGCAGTGGCTACACCTTC
CDR3 protein: CASSLTGTGFFSSGYTF
clone size: NA
D gene: TRBD1
V gene: TRBV7-8
J gene: TRBJ1-2

CDR3 DNA: TGTGCCAGCAGCGTAGCTGAGAAGTCGGGGAACACCGGGGAGCTGTTTTTT
CDR3 protein: CASSVAEKSGNTGELFF
clone size: NA
D gene: NA
V gene: TRBV9
J gene: TRBJ2-2

CDR3 DNA: TGCGCCAGCAGCTTCGAGGGGATTGAAGCTTTCTTT
CDR3 protein: CASSFEGIEAFF
clone size: NA
D gene: NA
V gene: TRBV5-1
J gene: TRBJ1-1

CDR3 DNA: TGCGCAGCCCCCGACACGGGAGGCAATCAGCCCCAGCATTTT
CDR3 protein: CAAPDTGGNQPQHF
clone size: few
D gene: NA
V gene: TRBV10-1
J gene: TRBJ1-5

CDR3 DNA: TGTGCCAGCAGCTCAAGTGGGTACACCATATATTTT
CDR3 protein: CASSSSGYTIYF
clone size: NA
D gene: NA
V gene: TRBV14
J gene: TRBJ1-3

CDR3 DNA: TGTGCCAGCAGCTTGTGGGGTGGTACACCTACATACAATGAGCAGTTCTTC
CDR3 protein: CASSLWGGTPTYNEQFF
clone size: NA
D gene: NA
V gene: TRBV5-5
J gene: TRBJ2-1

CDR3 DNA: TGTGCCAGCAGCTCCGGGACCGAGCTTAATGAAAAACTGTTTTTT
CDR3 protein: CASSSGTELNEKLFF
clone size: NA
D gene: NA
V gene: TRBV5-5
J gene: TRBJ1-4

CDR3 DNA: TGTGCCAGCAGCAAAGTAAGGAGACAGAATAACACTGAAGCTTTCTTT
CDR3 protein: CASSKVRRQNNTEAFF
clone size: NA
D gene: NA
V gene: TRBV21-1
J gene: TRBJ1-1

CDR3 DNA: TGTGCCAGCAGCCAAGGGACTAGCGGGGGGGTAGGAGATACGCAGTATTTT
CDR3 protein: CASSQGTSGGVGDTQYF
clone size: NA
D gene: TRBD2
V gene: TRBV11-2
J gene: TRBJ2-3

CDR3 DNA: TGTGCCAGCAGTGAAGCGCCCCACAGGGTCGGTGAGCAGTTCTTC
CDR3 protein: CASSEAPHRVGEQFF
clone size: NA
D gene: NA
V gene: TRBV2
J gene: TRBJ2-1

CDR3 DNA: TGTGCCAGTAGTATCGGCACCTACACCGGCGGCTACACCTTC
CDR3 protein: CASSIGTYTGGYTF
clone size: NA
D gene: NA
V gene: TRBV19
J gene: TRBJ1-2

CDR3 DNA: TGTGCCAGCAGGGGACAGGGGAGGAACGAGCAGTACTTC
CDR3 protein: CASRGQGRNEQYF
clone size: NA
D gene: TRBD1
V gene: TRBV27
J gene: TRBJ2-7

CDR3 DNA: TGTGCCAGCAGCTTAGCCGGGACATCGAACACCGGGGAGCTGTTTTTT
CDR3 protein: CASSLAGTSNTGELFF
clone size: few
D gene: NA
V gene: TRBV7-9
J gene: TRBJ2-2

CDR3 DNA: TGTGCCAGCAGCAAAGGGCGAACAGGGTCCTTGAACACTGAAGCTTTCTTT
CDR3 protein: CASSKGRTGSLNTEAFF
clone size: NA
D gene: NA
V gene: TRBV21-1
J gene: TRBJ1-1

CDR3 DNA: TGTGCCACCAGCAGTCCCACATGGAGCACTGAAGCTTTCTTT
CDR3 protein: CATSSPTWSTEAFF
clone size: NA
D gene: NA
V gene: TRBV15
J gene: TRBJ1-1

CDR3 DNA: TGTGCCAGCAGTTACTCAGGGCTAGCGGCGAACAATGAGCAGTTCTTC
CDR3 protein: CASSYSGLAANNEQFF
clone size: NA
D gene: TRBD2
V gene: TRBV6-2/TRBV6-3
J gene: TRBJ2-1

CDR3 DNA: TGTGCCATCAGTGAGTCTCGGGACGGGAACACTGAAGCTTTCTTT
CDR3 protein: CAISESRDGNTEAFF
clone size: NA
D gene: NA
V gene: TRBV10-3
J gene: TRBJ1-1

CDR3 DNA: TGTGCCAGCAGCAGGGGAAGTGAAAAACTGTTTTTT
CDR3 protein: CASSRGSEKLFF
clone size: NA
D gene: NA
V gene: TRBV6-5
J gene: TRBJ1-4